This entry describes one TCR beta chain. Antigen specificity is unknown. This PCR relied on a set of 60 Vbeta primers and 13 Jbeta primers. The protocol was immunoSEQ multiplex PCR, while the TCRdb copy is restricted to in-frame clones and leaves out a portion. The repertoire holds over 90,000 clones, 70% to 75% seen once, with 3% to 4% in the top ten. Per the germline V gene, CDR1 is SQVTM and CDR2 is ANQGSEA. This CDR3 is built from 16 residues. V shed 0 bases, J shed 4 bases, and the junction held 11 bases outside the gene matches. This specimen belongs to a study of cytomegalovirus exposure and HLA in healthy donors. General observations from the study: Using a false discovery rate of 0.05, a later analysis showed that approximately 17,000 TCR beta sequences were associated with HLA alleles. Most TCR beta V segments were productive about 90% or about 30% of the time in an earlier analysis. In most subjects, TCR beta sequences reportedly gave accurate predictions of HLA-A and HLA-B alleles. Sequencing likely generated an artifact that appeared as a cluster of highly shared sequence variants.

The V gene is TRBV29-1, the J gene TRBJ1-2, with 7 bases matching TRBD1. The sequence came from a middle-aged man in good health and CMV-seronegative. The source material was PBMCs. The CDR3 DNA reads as TGCAGCGTTGAAGATCTTGCCAGACAGGGTGTCTATGGCTACACCTTC. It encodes CSVEDLARQGVYGYTF.